This entry lists 7 T cell receptor beta chains sequenced from one sample in a study of cytotoxic CD8 clonotypes in ibrutinib-treated CLL. Assay used: immunoSEQ multiplex PCR; TCRdb lists only in-frame clones, some missing. The sample holds approximately 17,000 clones, 65% to 70% seen once. Sequencing was performed on PBMCs, taken before ibrutinib treatment. Every receptor here comes from a human donor with chronic lymphocytic leukemia.

In this sample, this clone turned up a few times. This chain connects TRBV11-2 to TRBJ2-4; the D is unclear. The V gene's germline CDR1 is SGHAT and CDR2 FQNNGV. Trimming stripped 3 bases from V and 7 bases from J, with 13 bases between. The CDR3 has 14 residues. The CDR3 loop is CASSFGLESNIQYF. CDR3 nucleotides: TGTGCCAGCAGCTTCGGCCTAGAGTCGAACATTCAGTACTTC.

This chain's CDR3 is CASRAANFEQYF. CDR3 nucleotide sequence: TGTGCCAGCAGGGCAGCGAATTTCGAGCAGTACTTC. V is TRBV2 and J is TRBJ2-7; no reliable D call. Germline CDR1 and CDR2: SNHLY and FYNNEI. The CDR3 loop spans 12 amino acids. V dropped 6 bases and J dropped 6 bases, with 12 bases sitting between them. Filled out from reference TRBV2 and TRBJ2-7, the complete variable domain reads EPEVTQTPSHQVTQMGQEVILRCVPISNHLYFYWYRQILGQKVEFLVSFYNNEISEKSEIFDDQFSVERPDGSNFTLKIRSTKLEDSAMYFCASRAANFEQYFGPGTRLTVT.

The chain is built from TRBV2 and TRBJ1-5; D unclear. Between the trimmed V and J ends, which lost 6 bases and 4 bases, there was a span of 10 bases. The CDR3 is made up of 13 amino acids. Per the germline V gene, CDR1 is SNHLY and CDR2 is FYNNEI. The CDR3 nucleotides are TGTGCCAGCAGCGCGGACGGAAATCAGCCCCAGCATTTT. As protein: CASSADGNQPQHF.

This rearrangement joins TRBV11-2 to TRBJ1-3, with D possibly being TRBD1 (5 bases). Per the germline V gene, CDR1 is SGHAT and CDR2 is FQNNGV. There are 16 residues in the CDR3. The ends were cut back, 9 bases at V and 0 bases at J, with 18 bases in the middle. CDR3 nucleotides: TGTGCCAGTCCGGAGGGGACTGACTTCTCTGGAAACACCATATATTTT. Translating gives CASPEGTDFSGNTIYF. The full variable domain, completed using reference TRBV11-2 and TRBJ1-3, is EAGVAQSPRYKIIEKRQSVAFWCNPISGHATLYWYQQILGQGPKLLIQFQNNGVVDDSQLPKDRFSAERLKGVDSTLKIQPAKLEDSAVYLCASPEGTDFSGNTIYFGEGSWLTVV.

The sample holds one count of this clone. The rearrangement uses TRBV19 and TRBJ1-1; D may be TRBD1 (6 bases). V gave up 5 bases and J gave up 1 base, with 11 bases separating them. The CDR3 runs 14 residues. Germline V gives CDR1 LNHDA, CDR2 SQIVND (reference sequence). This CDR3 reads CASSLLGQNTEAFF. The DNA of the CDR3 is TGTGCCAGTAGTCTCCTGGGACAGAACACTGAAGCTTTCTTT.

J is TRBJ1-4 and V is TRBV28; D may be TRBD1 (5 bases). There are 14 residues in the CDR3. Trimming pared 5 bases from V and 6 bases from J, leaving 13 bases between. Germline CDR1 and CDR2: MDHEN and SYDVKM. This CDR3 reads CASSPGGGDEKLFF. CDR3 bases: TGTGCCAGCAGTCCGGGTGGGGGGGATGAAAAACTGTTTTTT.

The chain recombines TRBV4-1 with TRBJ1-1; D remains unclear. V was pared by 1 base and J by 0 bases, with 9 bases between. Germline lookup yields CDR1 MGHRA and CDR2 YSYEKL. The CDR3 contains 15 residues. The CDR3 DNA reads as TGCGCCAGCAGCCAAGTCCGGTTCATGAACACTGAAGCTTTCTTT. The encoded protein is CASSQVRFMNTEAFF.